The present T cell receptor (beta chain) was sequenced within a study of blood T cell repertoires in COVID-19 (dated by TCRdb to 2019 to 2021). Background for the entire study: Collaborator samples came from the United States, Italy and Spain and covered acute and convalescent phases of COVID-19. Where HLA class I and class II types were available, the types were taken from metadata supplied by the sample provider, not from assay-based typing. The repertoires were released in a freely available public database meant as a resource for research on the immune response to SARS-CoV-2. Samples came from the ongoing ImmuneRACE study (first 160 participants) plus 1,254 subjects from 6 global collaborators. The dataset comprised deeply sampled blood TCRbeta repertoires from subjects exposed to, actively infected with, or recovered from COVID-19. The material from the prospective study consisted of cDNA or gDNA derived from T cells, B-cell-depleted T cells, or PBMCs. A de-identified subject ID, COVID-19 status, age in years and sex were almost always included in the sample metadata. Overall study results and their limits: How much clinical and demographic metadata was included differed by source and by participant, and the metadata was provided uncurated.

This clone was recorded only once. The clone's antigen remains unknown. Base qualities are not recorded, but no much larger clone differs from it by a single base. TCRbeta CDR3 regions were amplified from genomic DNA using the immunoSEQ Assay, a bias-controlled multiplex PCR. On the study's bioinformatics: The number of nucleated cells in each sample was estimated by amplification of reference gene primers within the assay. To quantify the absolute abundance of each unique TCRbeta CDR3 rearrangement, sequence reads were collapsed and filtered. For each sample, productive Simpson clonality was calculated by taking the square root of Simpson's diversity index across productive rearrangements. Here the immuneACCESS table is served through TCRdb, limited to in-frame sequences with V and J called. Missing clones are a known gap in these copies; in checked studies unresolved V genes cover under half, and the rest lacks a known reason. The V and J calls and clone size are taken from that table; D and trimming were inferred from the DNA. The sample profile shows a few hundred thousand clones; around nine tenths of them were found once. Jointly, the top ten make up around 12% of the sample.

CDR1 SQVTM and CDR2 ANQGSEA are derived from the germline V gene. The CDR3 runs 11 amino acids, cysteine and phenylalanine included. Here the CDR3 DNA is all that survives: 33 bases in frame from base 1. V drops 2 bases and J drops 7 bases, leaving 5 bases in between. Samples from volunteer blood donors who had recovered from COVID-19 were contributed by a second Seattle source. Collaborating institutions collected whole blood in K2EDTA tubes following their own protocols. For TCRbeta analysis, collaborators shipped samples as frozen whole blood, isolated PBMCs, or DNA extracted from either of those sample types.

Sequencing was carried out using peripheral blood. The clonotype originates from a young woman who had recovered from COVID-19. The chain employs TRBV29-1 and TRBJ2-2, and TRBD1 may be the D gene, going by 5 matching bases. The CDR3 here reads CSVERGGELFF. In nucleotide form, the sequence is TGCAGCGTTGAAAGGGGCGGGGAGCTGTTTTTT.